These 32 T cell receptor beta chains originate from one sample sequenced in a study of OX40 agonist ivuxolimab in advanced cancers. Here immunoSEQ multiplex PCR was the method, and the copy in TCRdb shows in-frame clones only, minus some. Of more than 70,000 clones listed, roughly four fifths are singletons. Sequences were derived from CD4+ or CD8+ T cells sorted from blood, sampled in a trial of the OX40 agonist ivuxolimab. The receptors were sampled from an adult with an advanced solid tumor such as melanoma, head and neck, liver or kidney cancer.

The CDR3 nucleotides read TGTGCCAGCAGAAGGCAGGATAATGAAAAACTGTTTTTT. Protein sequence: CASRRQDNEKLFF. The chain is built from TRBV7-9 and TRBJ1-4; D is unresolved. Trimming stripped 6 bases from V and 4 bases from J, with 9 bases between. In germline, CDR1 is SEHNR, CDR2 FQNEAQ (reference sequence). The CDR3 sequence is 13 residues long. The entire variable domain, with the rest obtained from reference TRBV7-9 and TRBJ1-4, is as follows: DTGVSQNPRHKITKRGQNVTFRCDPISEHNRLYWYRQTLGQGPEFLTYFQNEAQLEKSRLLSDRFSAERPKGSFSTLEIQRTEQGDSAMYLCASRRQDNEKLFFGSGTQLSVL.

In this sample, this clone turned up once. The V call is TRBV5-4, the J call TRBJ2-1; 7 bases align to TRBD2. CDR3 length: 14 amino acids. V shed 1 base and J 6 bases; nucleotides not matched to a gene: 4. Germline V gene data show CDR1 as SGHNT and CDR2 as YYREEE (reference sequence). The CDR3: CASSLSSGGNEQFF. The CDR3 DNA is TGTGCCAGCAGCTTGTCGTCGGGGGGCAATGAGCAGTTCTTC.

This clone has a handful of counts. The gene calls are TRBV5-6 and TRBJ1-1; D remains unclear. This CDR3 contains 11 residues. Trimming stripped 7 bases from V and 5 bases from J, with 9 bases between. CDR1 is SGHDT and CDR2 is YYEEEE in the germline V gene. The CDR3 loop reads CASRGLTEAFF. As DNA, the CDR3 is TGTGCCAGCCGCGGTTTAACTGAAGCTTTCTTT.

V gene TRBV6-6 combines with J gene TRBJ2-3; TRBD2 might be the D (6 bases). V shed 5 bases and J shed 1 base, with 13 bases lying between them. CDR3 length: 15 amino acids. Germline assignment: CDR1 MNHNY and CDR2 SVGAGI (reference sequence). The CDR3 bases are TGTGCCAGCAGTCAACCCGGGACTGGCACAGATACGCAGTATTTT. Encoded protein: CASSQPGTGTDTQYF.

This clone appeared a single time. The chain couples TRBV5-1 to TRBJ1-2; D is unresolved. The CDR3 totals 13 residues. Trimming stripped 3 bases from V and 7 bases from J, with 13 bases between. Germline CDR1 and CDR2: SGHRS and YFSETQ. CDR3 sequence reads: CASSSDLRGGYTF. CDR3 coding DNA: TGCGCCAGCAGCTCGGATCTGCGGGGTGGCTACACCTTC.

The chain carries TRBV5-4 and TRBJ2-3; D unresolved. CDR1 is SGHNT and CDR2 is YYREEE in the germline V gene (reference sequence). The CDR3 is 13 residues long. Trimming shortened V by 3 bases and J by 2 bases, and 7 bases separated the two germline ends. The DNA for the CDR3 is TGTGCCAGCAGCTACGTTCCCACAGATACGCAGTATTTT. Its protein is CASSYVPTDTQYF.

V gene TRBV9 combines with J gene TRBJ2-3; the match to TRBD1 covers 10 bases. Losses at the gene ends were 2 bases for V and 0 bases for J; bases not matched to a gene: 0. Per germline, CDR1 SGDLS and CDR2 YYNGEE. There are 15 residues in the CDR3. Here the CDR3 reads CASSVGQGSTDTQYF. The DNA of the CDR3 is TGTGCCAGCAGCGTGGGACAGGGGAGCACAGATACGCAGTATTTT. Combining the CDR3 with reference TRBV9 and TRBJ2-3 gives the whole variable domain DSGVTQTPKHLITATGQRVTLRCSPRSGDLSVYWYQQSLDQGLQFLIQYYNGEERAKGNILERFSAQQFPDLHSELNLSSLELGDSALYFCASSVGQGSTDTQYFGPGTRLTVL.

This clone was seen only once. The chain employs TRBV25-1 and TRBJ2-1, with TRBD1 matching 9 bases. Germline loops: CDR1 MGHDK, CDR2 SYGVNS. The CDR3 contains 14 residues. After removal of 4 bases from V and 9 bases from J, the junction contained 7 bases not matched to a gene. The CDR3 DNA is TGTGCCAGCAGTGTAGGGGGGACAGGGACTGAGCAGTTCTTC. Protein sequence: CASSVGGTGTEQFF.

This chain links TRBV18 with TRBJ2-1; 9 positions agree with TRBD1. The V segment lost 3 bases and the J segment 7 bases; nucleotides outside the gene matches: 7. Germline V gene lookup returns CDR1 KGHSH and CDR2 LQKENI. The CDR3 has 15 amino acids. In DNA form, the CDR3 reads TGTGCCAGCTCACCTCCGACAGGGGGAGTAAATGAGCAGTTCTTC. Translation: CASSPPTGGVNEQFF.

The gene calls are TRBV2 and TRBJ2-7; D may match TRBD1 or TRBD2 (5 bases each). V lost 8 bases, J lost 3 bases, and 11 bases lay in between. The CDR3 has 12 amino acids. CDR1 and CDR2 (germline): SNHLY, FYNNEI. CDR3 sequence reads: CASEGRDYEQYF. CDR3 coding DNA: TGTGCCAGCGAGGGACGGGACTACGAGCAGTACTTC.

This sequence joins TRBV5-1 and TRBJ1-6; TRBD1 agrees at 8 bases. Germline trimming cut 4 bases from V and 6 bases from J; bases unmatched to any gene: 6. CDR3 length: 15 amino acids. CDR1 and CDR2 from the germline V gene are SGHRS and YFSETQ. DNA for the CDR3: TGCGCCAGCAGCGACGGACAGGGCTCTAATTCACCCCTCCACTTT. As protein: CASSDGQGSNSPLHF.

The chain has TRBV7-8 and TRBJ2-5, with D perhaps TRBD1 or TRBD2 (5 bases each). This CDR3 region has 14 residues. Per the germline V gene, CDR1 is SGHVS and CDR2 is FQNEAQ. The V end was cut by 8 bases, the J end by 5 bases, with 18 bases between. This chain's CDR3 is CASYFQGAGETQYF. CDR3 nucleotide sequence: TGTGCCAGCTATTTCCAGGGAGCCGGGGAGACCCAGTACTTC.

The CDR3 bases are TGTGCCAGTAGTAATGGACATCGGAAAGGAAACACCATATATTTT. This codes for CASSNGHRKGNTIYF. This rearrangement joins TRBV19 to TRBJ1-3, with TRBD1 as a possible D gene (5 bases). Germline CDR1 is LNHDA and CDR2 is SQIVND (reference sequence). Trimming pared 4 bases from V and 4 bases from J, leaving 14 bases between. CDR3 length: 15 residues.

The chain recombines TRBV18 with TRBJ2-1, with D perhaps assigned TRBD1 or TRBD2 (5 bases each). The CDR3 runs 13 residues. Germline V gives CDR1 KGHSH, CDR2 LQKENI. Trimming shortened V by 8 bases and J by 6 bases, and 14 bases separated the two germline ends. The CDR3 nucleotides read TGTGCCAGCGCATCCCCTGGGGGCAATGAGCAGTTCTTC. Translating gives CASASPGGNEQFF.

The chain combines TRBV4-2 with TRBJ2-3; D is unclear. Trimming took off 0 bases at V and 5 bases at J, with 9 bases between the two ends. CDR1 LGHNA and CDR2 YNFKEQ come from the germline V gene. The CDR3 is made up of 14 amino acids. DNA of the CDR3: TGTGCCAGCAGCCAAGAGTTTTCCGGAGATACGCAGTATTTT. It encodes CASSQEFSGDTQYF.

The CDR3 loop is CASSWDSYYEQYF. CDR3 DNA sequence: TGTGCCAGCAGTTGGGACAGCTACTACGAGCAGTACTTC. The chain carries TRBV7-2 and TRBJ2-7; the match to TRBD1 covers 7 bases. CDR1 and CDR2 from the germline V gene are SGHTA and FQGNSA. The CDR3 is 13 amino acids. V was pared by 6 bases and J by 3 bases, with 5 bases of the junction left unmatched.

The genes are TRBV13 and TRBJ1-5, with a weak D call TRBD1 (5 bases). The CDR3 spans 16 residues. Germline CDR1 is PRHDT and CDR2 is FYEKMQ (reference sequence). Trimming shortened V by 0 bases and J by 4 bases, and 13 bases separated the two germline ends. The CDR3 loop reads CASSLGGGRSNQPQHF. DNA for the CDR3: TGTGCCAGCAGCTTAGGCGGGGGACGGTCAAATCAGCCCCAGCATTTT.

The rearrangement uses TRBV7-9 and TRBJ2-5; D is possibly TRBD2 (5 bases). The CDR3 contains 15 residues. Per germline, CDR1 SEHNR and CDR2 FQNEAQ (reference sequence). V was pared by 1 base and J by 1 base, with 10 bases between. The DNA of the CDR3 is TGTGCCAGCAGCTTAGAAAGAGGGTTCCAAGAGACCCAGTACTTC. Its protein is CASSLERGFQETQYF.

The rearrangement links TRBV4-2 to TRBJ2-2; D is perhaps TRBD1 (6 bases). V was clipped by 4 bases and J by 5 bases, with 11 bases between them. Germline V lookup: CDR1 LGHNA, CDR2 YNFKEQ. The CDR3 extends over 14 amino acids. Written as DNA, the CDR3 is TGTGCCAGCAGCCCGGGACACCGGACCGGGGAGCTGTTTTTT. It translates to CASSPGHRTGELFF.

The V and J genes are TRBV15 and TRBJ2-7, with a weak D call TRBD2 (6 bases). The CDR3 sequence is 14 residues long. Deletions cut 5 bases from V and 0 bases from J, with 11 bases between. Germline CDR1 LNHNV, CDR2 YYDKDF (reference sequence). CDR3 region: CATSPRLDSYEQYF. The CDR3 coding sequence is TGTGCCACCAGCCCAAGACTAGACTCCTACGAGCAGTACTTC.

V gene TRBV11-2 combines with J gene TRBJ2-7, with D possibly called TRBD1 or TRBD2 (5 bases each). V was clipped by 7 bases and J by 5 bases, with 18 bases between them. The CDR3 contains 14 residues. Germline V gene sequence: CDR1 SGHAT, CDR2 FQNNGV. As DNA, the CDR3 is TGTGCCAGCAACCTACCGGGACCTACCAACGAGCAGTACTTC. It is translated as CASNLPGPTNEQYF.

The chain uses TRBV5-1 and TRBJ2-7; D ambiguous. V was shortened by 1 base and J by 7 bases, with 15 bases between the two germline ends. This CDR3 is built from 14 residues. Germline V gene lookup returns CDR1 SGHRS and CDR2 YFSETQ. CDR3 coding DNA: TGCGCCAGCAGCTTGCCCTCGATGACTGAAGAGCAGTACTTC. Translated: CASSLPSMTEEQYF.

This clone was seen once. The chain recombines TRBV2 with TRBJ2-3; the match to TRBD2 covers 7 bases. Losses at the gene ends were 10 bases for V and 2 bases for J; bases not matched to a gene: 9. The CDR3 spans 14 residues. The germline V gene has CDR1 SNHLY and CDR2 FYNNEI. The CDR3 region is CATGGTTVTDTQYF. The CDR3 nucleotides read TGTGCCACCGGGGGGACGACAGTCACAGATACGCAGTATTTT.

V usage is TRBV28 and J usage is TRBJ2-1, with a weak D call TRBD2 (6 bases). The CDR3 is 14 amino acids. Germline V lookup: CDR1 MDHEN, CDR2 SYDVKM. V lost 3 bases and J lost 7, with 13 bases in between. This CDR3 reads CASSFSGEVNEQFF. The DNA of the CDR3 is TGTGCCAGCAGTTTTAGCGGAGAAGTTAATGAGCAGTTCTTC.

The V and J genes are TRBV4-2 and TRBJ2-3; D is unresolved. The CDR3 has 14 amino acids. CDR1 and CDR2 (germline): LGHNA, YNFKEQ. V gave up 0 bases and J gave up 0 bases, with 4 bases separating them. The CDR3 spells CASSQDGSTDTQYF. The CDR3 region has the DNA TGTGCCAGCAGCCAAGATGGTAGCACAGATACGCAGTATTTT.

This chain uses TRBV11-2 with TRBJ2-3; a possible D gene is TRBD2 (6 bases). Per germline, CDR1 SGHAT and CDR2 FQNNGV. V lost 4 bases to trimming and J lost 0 bases, with 11 bases between them. This CDR3 region has 15 residues. The CDR3 here is CASSSLAASTDTQYF. Here the CDR3 DNA reads TGTGCCAGCAGCTCCTTAGCGGCTAGCACAGATACGCAGTATTTT.

The V call is TRBV11-2, the J call TRBJ2-7, with no clear D. This CDR3 is 14 amino acids long. CDR1 and CDR2 from the germline V gene are SGHAT and FQNNGV. V lost 0 bases and J 1 base, leaving 7 bases between the germline ends. Here the CDR3 reads CASSLEWVSYEQYF. The DNA of the CDR3 is TGTGCCAGCAGCTTAGAATGGGTGTCCTACGAGCAGTACTTC.

The V call is TRBV29-1, the J call TRBJ1-2; TRBD1 might be the D (6 bases). The CDR3 spans 11 residues. Germline CDR1 reads SQVTM; CDR2 reads ANQGSEA. V gave up 6 bases and J gave up 4 bases, with 9 bases separating them. CDR3 sequence: CSVGQSYGYTF. Here the CDR3 DNA reads TGCAGCGTCGGACAGAGCTATGGCTACACCTTC.

The genes are TRBV27 and TRBJ2-3; 8 nucleotides line up with TRBD2. The junction had 9 bases not matched to a gene; V was cut back by 6 bases and J by 4 bases. This CDR3 region has 15 residues. Germline V lookup: CDR1 MNHEY, CDR2 SMNVEV (reference sequence). CDR3 in DNA: TGTGCCAGCAGAGCGAGGGGCGGGGGGTCAGATACGCAGTATTTT. Its protein product is CASRARGGGSDTQYF.

The genes are TRBV28 and TRBJ2-7; D gene uncertain. The CDR3 totals 12 residues. Trimming took 5 bases from V and 3 from J, leaving 8 bases between them. The germline gives CDR1 MDHEN, CDR2 SYDVKM. Written as DNA, the CDR3 is TGTGCCAGCAGTAGGACCGGCTACGAGCAGTACTTC. Residues: CASSRTGYEQYF.

This chain joins TRBV5-4 and TRBJ2-5; the match to TRBD1 covers 7 bases. The CDR3 spans 17 residues. Unmatched junction bases numbered 9, after V lost 0 bases and J lost 1 base. CDR1 and CDR2 from the germline V gene are SGHNT and YYREEE (reference sequence). The CDR3 DNA sequence: TGTGCCAGCAGCTTGGTTATATTCGGGGACAGCCAAGAGACCCAGTACTTC. It specifies CASSLVIFGDSQETQYF.

The chain uses TRBV11-1 and TRBJ2-1; 8 positions match TRBD2. The V gene's germline CDR1 is SGHAT and CDR2 FQDESV (reference sequence). With V trimmed by 1 base and J by 3 bases, 2 bases remained unmatched. The CDR3 length is 15 residues. The CDR3 DNA is TGTGCCAGCAGCTTAGAGGCGGGAGGCTACAATGAGCAGTTCTTC. Its translation is CASSLEAGGYNEQFF.